The clone carrying this T cell receptor beta chain was detected only once. The assay was immunoSEQ multiplex PCR, and TCRdb's table has in-frame clones only and misses some. The table has under 300,000 clones, around 76% seen once. Germline V lookup: CDR1 SGDLS, CDR2 YYNGEE. The V and J ends lost 0 bases and 2 bases respectively, with 11 bases between them. This CDR3 has 15 amino acids. The sample originates from a study of cytotoxic CD8 clonotypes in ibrutinib-treated CLL. On the study more broadly: Patients: roughly ten relapsed/refractory, about 14 treatment-naive, about 18 IGHV unmutated.

Sequencing used PBMCs, obtained at disease progression, from a patient treated with ibrutinib. V is TRBV9 and J is TRBJ1-2; D gene unclear. This TCR was sampled from a human donor with chronic lymphocytic leukemia. CDR3 in amino acids: CASSVAIETNYGYTF. The CDR3 DNA reads as TGTGCCAGCAGCGTAGCGATAGAAACCAACTATGGCTACACCTTC.